This T cell receptor beta chain is from a study of T-cell memory formation after mild COVID-19. The 5'RACE method, run with constant-segment primers, produced TCR alpha and TCR beta cDNA libraries (carrying sample barcodes and UMIs). TCRdb ran MiXCR on the 5' RACE reads and lists one entry per CDR3 protein. This table holds roughly 120,000 distinct CDR3 sequences, 15% to 20% found once. V lost 2 bases and J lost 0; bases outside the gene matches: 7. Germline assignment: CDR1 GTSNPN and CDR2 SVGIG (reference sequence). The CDR3 has 17 residues. Study results and limitations: Some clones that responded were present in memory (sampled pre-infection), which suggests cross-reactive memory joined. Contracting CD8+ clones were enriched in EMRA, CD4+ mainly in CM and EM. Second-wave clones with a day 37 peak had unconfirmed SARS-CoV-2 specificity.

This clonotype has a handful of counts. Its antigen is unknown. This clonotype was obtained from an adult woman who had mild COVID-19 (a few samples of this study predate the infection). Cell type and time point are not known. V gene TRBV30 combines with J gene TRBJ1-6, with TRBD1 identical over 7 bases. What was sequenced was PBMCs or a T cell subset sorted from them (not recorded which). CDR3 DNA sequence: TGTGCCTGGAGTTGGACAGGCTTTGGCTCCTATAATTCACCCCTCCACTTT. It codes for CAWSWTGFGSYNSPLHF.